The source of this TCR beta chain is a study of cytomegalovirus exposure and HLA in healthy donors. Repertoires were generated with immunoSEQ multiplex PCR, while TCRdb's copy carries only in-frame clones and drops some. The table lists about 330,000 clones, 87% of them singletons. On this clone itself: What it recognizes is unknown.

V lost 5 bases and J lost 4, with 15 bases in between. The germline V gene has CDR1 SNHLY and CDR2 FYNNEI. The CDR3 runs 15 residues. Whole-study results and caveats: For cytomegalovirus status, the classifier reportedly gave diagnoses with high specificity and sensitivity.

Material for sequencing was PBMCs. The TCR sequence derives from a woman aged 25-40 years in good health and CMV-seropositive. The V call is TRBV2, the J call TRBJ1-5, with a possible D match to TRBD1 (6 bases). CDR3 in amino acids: CASSLHDRSNQPQHF. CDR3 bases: TGTGCCAGCAGTCTTCACGACAGGTCGAATCAGCCCCAGCATTTT.